The present T cell receptor beta chain was sequenced within a study of cytomegalovirus exposure and HLA in healthy donors. At the level of the study: A prior study identified 90 million to 120 million unique TCR beta sequences from 190 million or so T cells.

As for this clone: Its specificity is unknown.

Primers included in the PCR were 60 Vbeta and 13 Jbeta primers. Repertoires were generated with immunoSEQ multiplex PCR, while TCRdb's copy carries only in-frame clones and drops some. The data contain about 99,000 clones, approximately 70% of them singletons. Study results and limitations: Most TCR beta V segments were productive about 87% or about 30% of the time in an earlier analysis. The authors enumerated roughly 180 TCR beta chains as linked to cytomegalovirus. HLA-A and HLA-B allele assignments for most subjects were reportedly predicted accurately using TCR beta sequences.

The CDR3 totals 18 residues. The germline CDR1 and CDR2 sequences are MGHRA and YSYEKL. V shed 0 bases and J shed 2 bases, with 17 bases lying between them. The chain carries TRBV4-1 and TRBJ2-1, with D unclear. This TCR was recovered from a woman aged 45-59 years in good health and CMV-seronegative. Input material: PBMCs. The CDR3 DNA is TGCGCCAGCAGCCAAGATGCCCCTGGGCATTACCCCTACAATGAGCAGTTCTTC. The encoded protein is CASSQDAPGHYPYNEQFF.